Listed here are 7 T cell receptor beta chains from one sample, sequenced in a study of cytomegalovirus exposure and HLA in healthy donors. The protocol was immunoSEQ multiplex PCR, while the TCRdb copy is restricted to in-frame clones and leaves out a portion. Here the sample spans tens of thousands of clones, about four fifths being singletons. Material: PBMCs. The receptors were sampled from a woman younger than 30 in good health and CMV-seropositive.

The chain couples TRBV19 to TRBJ1-3, with 7 positions matching TRBD1. The V gene's germline CDR1 is LNHDA and CDR2 SQIVND (reference sequence). Trimming removed 3 bases from V and 0 bases from J; junction bases left unmatched: 11. The CDR3 is 18 amino acids. CDR3 sequence (DNA): TGTGCCAGTAGTATGCTCGTTGGCGGGACAGACTCTGGAAACACCATATATTTT. It codes for CASSMLVGGTDSGNTIYF.

This clone was recorded only once. The gene calls are TRBV7-8 and TRBJ1-1, with a possible D match to TRBD1 (6 bases). Germline lookup yields CDR1 SGHVS and CDR2 FQNEAQ. The CDR3 contains 16 residues. Between the trimmed V and J ends, which lost 3 bases and 5 bases, there was a span of 19 bases. The CDR3 loop reads CASSFLIGRGGTEAFF. The CDR3 DNA reads TGTGCCAGCAGCTTTTTGATTGGCAGGGGAGGGACTGAAGCTTTCTTT.

The J gene is TRBJ1-5, the V gene TRBV28; perhaps TRBD1 as D (5 bases). The germline V and J ends were trimmed by 6 bases and 9 bases, with 18 bases remaining between them. Germline CDR1 and CDR2: MDHEN and SYDVKM. The CDR3 contains 14 residues. CDR3 coding DNA: TGTGCCAGCAGCCCGGACACGGGCATTGGGCCCCAGCATTTT. This codes for CASSPDTGIGPQHF.

The chain employs TRBV30 and TRBJ2-7; a possible D gene is TRBD1 (6 bases). The CDR3 covers 13 residues. Germline CDR1 and CDR2: GTSNPN and SVGIG (reference sequence). V lost 1 base and J lost 2, with 9 bases in between. CDR3 sequence: CAWSGQAPYEQYF. Here the CDR3 DNA reads TGTGCCTGGAGTGGACAGGCCCCCTACGAGCAGTACTTC.

V gene TRBV30 combines with J gene TRBJ1-2, with TRBD1 identical over 7 bases. The CDR3 sequence is 13 residues long. Germline CDR1 and CDR2: GTSNPN and SVGIG (reference sequence). With 4 bases clipped from V and 2 bases from J, the junction kept 4 bases outside the gene matches. CDR3 residues: CAWTADRNYGYTF. CDR3 nucleotide sequence: TGTGCCTGGACCGCGGACAGGAACTATGGCTACACCTTC.

The chain carries TRBV5-1 and TRBJ2-7, with 10 bases aligning to TRBD1. Germline CDR1 SGHRS, CDR2 YFSETQ. V lost 6 bases to trimming and J lost 4 bases; unmatched junction nucleotides: 10. The CDR3 consists of 15 residues. The CDR3 region has the DNA TGCGCCAGCATAACCGGACAGGGGGTTTCTTACGAGCAGTACTTC. The encoded protein is CASITGQGVSYEQYF.

The V and J genes are TRBV5-1 and TRBJ2-5; TRBD2 aligns across 16 bases. V trimming: 4 bases; J trimming: 5 bases; junction bases outside the gene matches: 5. CDR3 size: 16 residues. CDR1 and CDR2 from the germline V gene are SGHRS and YFSETQ. The CDR3 nucleotides are TGCGCCAGCAGCGGGACTAGCGGGGGGGTGCGGGAGACCCAGTACTTC. Encoded protein: CASSGTSGGVRETQYF.